This T cell receptor (beta chain) derives from a study of long-term antiretroviral therapy in people with HIV. Points from the study as a whole: Increased diversity was seen after ART, yet it remained lower than in transplant donor controls. Information pertaining to ART adherence, viral resistance or therapeutic modifications was not obtained.

The immunoSEQ assay was v3.0, run at survey level. Sequencing was directed toward 40,000-50,000 T-cell genomes in each sample. Profiled with immunoSEQ multiplex PCR; TCRdb holds only in-frame clones, not every one. The sample has about 10,000 clones, around four fifths seen once. 1-10 million cryopreserved PBMC were held in samples before DNA extraction. Note on this clone: Its antigen is unidentified.

Germline CDR1 reads GTSNPN; CDR2 reads SVGIG (reference sequence). Trimming took 3 bases from V and 7 from J, leaving 16 bases between them. This CDR3 comprises 13 residues. This rearrangement joins TRBV30 to TRBJ2-7; tentatively, D is TRBD2 (6 bases). This sample comprised unsorted PBMCs, obtained 0.7 years after starting antiretroviral therapy. The sequence derives from a man aged 40-50 years with HIV. This chain's CDR3 is CAWRHSGPGEQYF. The DNA for the CDR3 is TGTGCCTGGAGGCATAGCGGCCCTGGGGAGCAGTACTTC.